This TCR beta chain was obtained from a study of T cell clones after liver transplantation. The overall study: TCRbeta sequencing after a pre-transplant mixed lymphocyte reaction identified graft-donor-reactive clones, later tracked in post-transplant blood. Third-party-reactive TCRbeta sequences from pre-transplant mixed lymphocyte reactions served as antigen-independent comparators. Subjects received no induction therapy and standard immunosuppression until randomization at 12-24 months post-transplant.

The table came from immunoSEQ multiplex PCR; TCRdb's copy has only in-frame clones and leaves some out. The table lists roughly 57,000 clones, 65% to 75% of them singletons. This clone was recorded only once. The V end lost 0 bases, the J end lost 7 bases, and 8 bases lay between the germline ends. From germline, CDR1 is SGHRS and CDR2 YFSETQ. CDR3 size: 12 residues. The sequencing used CD4+ T cells from blood, collected before liver transplant. V is TRBV5-1 and J is TRBJ2-7, with a possible D match to TRBD1 (6 bases). The receptor's source is a human donor who received a liver transplant. The CDR3: CASSLGQDEQYF. DNA of the CDR3: TGCGCCAGCAGCTTGGGACAGGATGAGCAGTACTTC.